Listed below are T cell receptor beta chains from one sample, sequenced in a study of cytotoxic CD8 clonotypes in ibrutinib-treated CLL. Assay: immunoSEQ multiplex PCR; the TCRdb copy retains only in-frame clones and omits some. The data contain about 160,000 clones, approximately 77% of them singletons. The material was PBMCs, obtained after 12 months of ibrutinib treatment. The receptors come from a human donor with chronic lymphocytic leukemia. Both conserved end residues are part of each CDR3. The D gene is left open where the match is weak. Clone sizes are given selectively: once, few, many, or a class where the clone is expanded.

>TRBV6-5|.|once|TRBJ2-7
CASSYPPPYEQYF
TGTGCCAGCAGTTACCCTCCACCCTACGAGCAGTACTTC
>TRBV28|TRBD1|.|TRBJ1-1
CASSSGGMNTEAFF
TGTGCCAGCAGTTCAGGGGGCATGAACACTGAAGCTTTCTTT
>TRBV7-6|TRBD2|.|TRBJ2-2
CASSRLAGGDTGELFF
TGTGCCAGCAGCCGACTAGCGGGTGGTGACACCGGGGAGCTGTTTTTT
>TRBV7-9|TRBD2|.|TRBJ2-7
CASSFPLAGSSYEQYF
TGTGCCAGCAGCTTCCCACTAGCGGGGAGCTCCTACGAGCAGTACTTC
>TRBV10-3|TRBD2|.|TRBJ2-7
CAIMAGGGIIGEQYF
TGTGCCATCATGGCGGGCGGGGGAATAATTGGCGAGCAGTACTTC
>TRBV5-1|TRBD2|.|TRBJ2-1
CASSFGGGSDEQFF
TGCGCCAGCAGCTTCGGCGGGGGTTCGGATGAGCAGTTCTTC
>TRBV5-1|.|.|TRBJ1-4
CASSSGKRNEKLFF
TGCGCCAGCAGCTCGGGGAAACGAAATGAAAAACTGTTTTTT
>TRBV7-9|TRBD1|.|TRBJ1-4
CASSSMGQINEKLFF
TGTGCCAGCAGCTCAATGGGACAGATTAATGAAAAACTGTTTTTT
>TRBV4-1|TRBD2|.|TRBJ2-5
CASSQGRLAGGSFQETQYF
TGCGCCAGCAGCCAAGGCCGACTAGCGGGAGGGTCCTTCCAAGAGACCCAGTACTTC
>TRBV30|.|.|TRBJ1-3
CAWSPRNTIYF
TGTGCCTGGAGTCCGAGAAACACCATATATTTT
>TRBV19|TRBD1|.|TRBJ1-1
CASLDRGFEAFF
TGTGCCAGTTTGGACAGGGGATTTGAAGCTTTCTTT